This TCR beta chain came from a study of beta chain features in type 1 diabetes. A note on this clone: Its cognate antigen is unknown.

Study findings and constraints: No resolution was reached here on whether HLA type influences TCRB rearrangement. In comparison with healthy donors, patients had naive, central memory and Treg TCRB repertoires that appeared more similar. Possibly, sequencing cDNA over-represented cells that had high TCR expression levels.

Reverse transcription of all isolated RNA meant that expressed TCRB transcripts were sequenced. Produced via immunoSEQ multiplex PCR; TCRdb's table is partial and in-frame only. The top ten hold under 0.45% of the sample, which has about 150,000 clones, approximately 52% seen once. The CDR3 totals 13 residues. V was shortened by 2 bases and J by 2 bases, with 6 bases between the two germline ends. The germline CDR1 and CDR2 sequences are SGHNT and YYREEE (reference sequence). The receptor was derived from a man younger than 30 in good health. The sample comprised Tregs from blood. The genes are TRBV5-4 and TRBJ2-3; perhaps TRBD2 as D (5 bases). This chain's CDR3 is CASSLDYTDTQYF. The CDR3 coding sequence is TGTGCCAGCAGCTTAGACTACACAGATACGCAGTATTTT.